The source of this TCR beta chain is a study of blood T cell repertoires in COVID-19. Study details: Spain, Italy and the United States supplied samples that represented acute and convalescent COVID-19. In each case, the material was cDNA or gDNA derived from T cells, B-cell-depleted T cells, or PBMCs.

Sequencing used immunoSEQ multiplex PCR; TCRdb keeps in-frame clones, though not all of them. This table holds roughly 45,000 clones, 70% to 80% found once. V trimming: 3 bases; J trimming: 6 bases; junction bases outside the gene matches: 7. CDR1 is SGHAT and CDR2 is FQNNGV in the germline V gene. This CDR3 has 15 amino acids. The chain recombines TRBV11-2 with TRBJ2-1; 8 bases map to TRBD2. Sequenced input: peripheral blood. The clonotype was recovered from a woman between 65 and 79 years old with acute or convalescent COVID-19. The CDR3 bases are TGTGCCAGCAGCTTGGACGGACTAGCAGCCAATGAGCAGTTCTTC. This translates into CASSLDGLAANEQFF.